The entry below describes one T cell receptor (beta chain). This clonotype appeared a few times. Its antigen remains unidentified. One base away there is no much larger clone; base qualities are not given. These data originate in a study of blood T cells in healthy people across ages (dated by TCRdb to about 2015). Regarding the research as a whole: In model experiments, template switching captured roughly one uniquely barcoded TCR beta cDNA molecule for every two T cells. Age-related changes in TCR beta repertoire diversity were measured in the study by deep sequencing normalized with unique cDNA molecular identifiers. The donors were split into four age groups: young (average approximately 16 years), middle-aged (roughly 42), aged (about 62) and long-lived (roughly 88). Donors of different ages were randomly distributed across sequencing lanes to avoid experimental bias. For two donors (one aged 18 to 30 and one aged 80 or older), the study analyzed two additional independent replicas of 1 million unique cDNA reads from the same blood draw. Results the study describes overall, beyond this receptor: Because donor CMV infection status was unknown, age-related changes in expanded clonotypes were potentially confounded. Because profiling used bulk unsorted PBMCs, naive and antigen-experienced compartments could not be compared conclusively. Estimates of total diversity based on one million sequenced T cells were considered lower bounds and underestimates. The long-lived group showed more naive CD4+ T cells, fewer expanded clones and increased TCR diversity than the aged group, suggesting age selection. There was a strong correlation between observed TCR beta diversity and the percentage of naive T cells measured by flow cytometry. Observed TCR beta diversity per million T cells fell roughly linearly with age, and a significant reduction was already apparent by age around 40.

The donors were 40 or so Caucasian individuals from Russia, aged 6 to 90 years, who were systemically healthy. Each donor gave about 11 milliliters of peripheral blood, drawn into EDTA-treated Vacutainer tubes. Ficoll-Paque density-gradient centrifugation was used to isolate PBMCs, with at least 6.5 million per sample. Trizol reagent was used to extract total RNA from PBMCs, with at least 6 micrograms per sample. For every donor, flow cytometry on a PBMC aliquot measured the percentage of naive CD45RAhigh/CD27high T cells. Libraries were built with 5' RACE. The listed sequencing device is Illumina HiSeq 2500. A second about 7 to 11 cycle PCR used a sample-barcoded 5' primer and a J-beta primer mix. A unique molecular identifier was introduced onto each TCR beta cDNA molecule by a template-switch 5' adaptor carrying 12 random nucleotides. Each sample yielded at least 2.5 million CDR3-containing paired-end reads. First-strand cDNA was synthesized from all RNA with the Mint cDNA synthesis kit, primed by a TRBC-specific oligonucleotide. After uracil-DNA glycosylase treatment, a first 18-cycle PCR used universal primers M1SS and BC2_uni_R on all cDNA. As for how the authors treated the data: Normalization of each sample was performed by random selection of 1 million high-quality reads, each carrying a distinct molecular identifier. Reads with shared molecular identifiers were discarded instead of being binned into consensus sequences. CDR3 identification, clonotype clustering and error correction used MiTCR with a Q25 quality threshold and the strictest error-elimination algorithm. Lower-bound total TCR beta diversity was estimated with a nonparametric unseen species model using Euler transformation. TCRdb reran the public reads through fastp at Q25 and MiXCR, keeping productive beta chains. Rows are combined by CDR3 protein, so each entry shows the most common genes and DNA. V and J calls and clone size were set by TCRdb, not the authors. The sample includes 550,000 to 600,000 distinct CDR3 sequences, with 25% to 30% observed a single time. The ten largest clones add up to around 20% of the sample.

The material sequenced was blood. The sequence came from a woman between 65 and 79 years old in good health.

This receptor has the CDR3 CASSPLVTDTQYF. The sequenced DNA is TGTGCCAGCTCTCCCCTCGTCACAGATACGCAGTATTTT. The sequence is built from TRBV18 and TRBJ2-3, with the D gene not confidently named. Inclusive of the bounding cysteine and phenylalanine, the CDR3 is 13 residues long. Only the CDR3 DNA is retained, 39 bases long and in frame from the first base. The germline V gene gives CDR1 as KGHSH and CDR2 as LQKENI. V and J are truncated by 6 bases and 2 bases respectively, leaving an intervening sequence of 9 bases.